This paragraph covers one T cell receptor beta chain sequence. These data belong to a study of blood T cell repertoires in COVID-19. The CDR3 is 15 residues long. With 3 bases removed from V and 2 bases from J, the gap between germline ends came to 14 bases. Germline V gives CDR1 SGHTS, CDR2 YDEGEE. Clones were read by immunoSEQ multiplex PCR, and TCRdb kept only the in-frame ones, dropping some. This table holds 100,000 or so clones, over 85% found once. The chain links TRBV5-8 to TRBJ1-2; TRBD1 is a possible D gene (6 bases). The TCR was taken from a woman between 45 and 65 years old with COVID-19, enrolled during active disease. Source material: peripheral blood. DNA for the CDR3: TGTGCCAGCAGCTGGGGACAATTTTTCAACTATGGCTACACCTTC. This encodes CASSWGQFFNYGYTF.